A single TCR beta chain is shown here with its context. The data originate from a study of blood T cell repertoires in COVID-19. Study-level information: Italy, Spain and the United States were the sources of the convalescent and acute COVID-19 samples. From T cells, B-cell-depleted T cells, or PBMCs came the material, which was cDNA or gDNA.

The authors' processing: Scientists estimated how many nucleated cells there were by amplifying reference gene primers. Using immunoSEQ multiplex PCR, the repertoire was profiled, and TCRdb retains in-frame clones only, with some absent. V and J calls and clone size come straight from that table; D and trimming were deduced from the DNA. The sample has about 260,000 clones, about 87% seen once. The CDR3 length is 14 residues. CDR1 and CDR2 from the germline V gene are SGDLS and YYNGEE. V was cut by 4 bases and J by 4 bases, with 14 bases left in between. This rearrangement joins TRBV9 to TRBJ1-2; D may be TRBD1 (5 bases). This clonotype was obtained from an older woman with COVID-19, enrolled during active disease. Specimen: peripheral blood. The CDR3 loop is CASSPRGGTYGYTF. CDR3 nucleotide sequence: TGTGCCAGCAGCCCCCGGGGGGGGACCTATGGCTACACCTTC.